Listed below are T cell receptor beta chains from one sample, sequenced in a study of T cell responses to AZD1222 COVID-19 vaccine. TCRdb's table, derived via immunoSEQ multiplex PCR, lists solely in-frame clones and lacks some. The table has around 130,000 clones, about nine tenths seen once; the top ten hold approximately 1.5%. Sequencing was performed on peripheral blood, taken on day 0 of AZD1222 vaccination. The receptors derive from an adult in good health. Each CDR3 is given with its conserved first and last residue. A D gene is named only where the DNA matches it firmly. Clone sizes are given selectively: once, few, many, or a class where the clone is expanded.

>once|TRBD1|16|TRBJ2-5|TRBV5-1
TGCGCCAGCAGCCCGGGGACAGGGCTCTACCAAGAGACCCAGTACTTC
CASSPGTGLYQETQYF
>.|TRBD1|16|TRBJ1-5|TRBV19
TGTGCCAGTAGTTCGGTTGCAGGGGGCCGTCAGCAGCCCCAGCATTTT
CASSSVAGGRQQPQHF
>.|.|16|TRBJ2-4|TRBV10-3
TGTGCCATCAGTGAGCCCGAGGGGGTAGCCAAAAACATTCAGTACTTC
CAISEPEGVAKNIQYF
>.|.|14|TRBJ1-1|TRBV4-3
TGCGCCAGCAGCCAAGAGGGCGGGAACACTGAAGCTTTCTTT
CASSQEGGNTEAFF
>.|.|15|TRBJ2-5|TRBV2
TGTGCCAGCAGCCCTTTTATGGGAAGCCAAGAGACCCAGTACTTC
CASSPFMGSQETQYF
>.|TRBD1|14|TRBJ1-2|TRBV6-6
TGTGCCAGCAGACCGACAGGGGAGAACTATGGCTACACCTTC
CASRPTGENYGYTF
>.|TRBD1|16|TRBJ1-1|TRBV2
TGTGCCAGCACCCGAGTGGGACAGGGCTCGAACACTGAAGCTTTCTTT
CASTRVGQGSNTEAFF
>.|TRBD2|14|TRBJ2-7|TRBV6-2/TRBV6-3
TGTGCCAGCAGTTACGGGCGGGGGGCCCGGGGGCAGTACTTC
CASSYGRGARGQYF
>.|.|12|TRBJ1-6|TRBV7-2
TGTGCCAGCAGCTTTCAGAATTCACCCCTCCACTTT
CASSFQNSPLHF
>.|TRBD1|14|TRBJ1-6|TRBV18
TGTGCCAGCTCACCGGGGACAGGGAATTCACCCCTCCACTTT
CASSPGTGNSPLHF
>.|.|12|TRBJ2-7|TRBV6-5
TGTGCCAGCAGTTCTAGGGTTCACGAGCAGTACTTC
CASSSRVHEQYF
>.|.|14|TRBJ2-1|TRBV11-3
TGTGCCAGCAGCTCCGGGTCCCACTACAATGAGCAGTTCTTC
CASSSGSHYNEQFF
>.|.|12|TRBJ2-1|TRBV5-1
TGCGCCAGCAGAAATATTTACAATGAGCAGTTCTTC
CASRNIYNEQFF
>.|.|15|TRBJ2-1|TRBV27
TGTGCCAGCAGCCCTTCTTCGACAAGTTACAATGAGCAGTTCTTC
CASSPSSTSYNEQFF
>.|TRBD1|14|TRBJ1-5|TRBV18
TGTGCCAGCTCACTCGGGACAGGTAATCAGCCCCAGCATTTT
CASSLGTGNQPQHF